This TCR beta chain comes out of a study of shared clonotypes between healthy human individuals. Overall study findings and caveats: Relative to clonotypes present in all four donors, those not shared had lower generation probabilities.

Sequencing used immunoSEQ multiplex PCR; TCRdb keeps in-frame clones, though not all of them. Here the sample spans about 2.5 million clones, around 90% being singletons. In germline, CDR1 is MNHEY, CDR2 SVGAGI. The ends lost 7 bases at V and 1 base at J; junction bases unmatched: 6. This CDR3 region has 14 residues. As concerns this clone: The antigen remains undetermined.

The chain recombines TRBV6-5 with TRBJ1-1; 7 positions agree with TRBD1. This sequence was found in a man between 18 and 35 years old in good health. Some clones in this sample may be carry-over from other donors' samples. Sequencing used naive CD4+ T cells from PBMCs. Subset reported: CD45RA+ positively selected. CDR3 sequence (DNA): TGTGCCAGCACCTCGGGACAGAGGAACACTGAAGCTTTCTTT. This gives the protein CASTSGQRNTEAFF.